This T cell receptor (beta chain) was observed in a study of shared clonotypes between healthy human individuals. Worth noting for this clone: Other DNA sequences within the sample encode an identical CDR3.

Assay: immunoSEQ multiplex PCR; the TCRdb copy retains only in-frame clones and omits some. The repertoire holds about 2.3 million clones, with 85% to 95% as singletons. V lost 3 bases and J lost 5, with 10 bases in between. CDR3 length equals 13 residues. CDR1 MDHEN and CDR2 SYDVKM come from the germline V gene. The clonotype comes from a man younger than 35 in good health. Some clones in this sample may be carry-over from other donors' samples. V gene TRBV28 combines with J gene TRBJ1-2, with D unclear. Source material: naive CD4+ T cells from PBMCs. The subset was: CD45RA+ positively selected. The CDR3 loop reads CASSLPGRYGYTF. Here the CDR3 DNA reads TGTGCCAGCAGTTTGCCGGGGAGGTATGGCTACACCTTC.